A selection of T cell receptor beta chains follows, all from one sample in a study of T cell repertoires in cytomegalovirus infection. TCRdb independently ran MiXCR on the reads; one entry per CDR3 protein. The sample contains about 400,000 distinct CDR3 sequences, 15% to 20% of which appear only once. Source material: PBMCs. The receptors here all came from a human donor in good health (CMV status not recorded). Some clones in this sample may be carry-over from other donors' samples. Both conserved end residues are part of each CDR3. Fields, in order: J gene, clone size, D gene, V gene, CDR3 protein, CDR3 DNA. The D gene is left open where the match is weak. The size field is filled for only some rows; it gives once, few, many or a size class.

j_call: TRBJ2-1
clone_size: few
d_call: TRBD2
v_call: TRBV6-2/TRBV6-3
cdr3_aa: CASSYVGREGFF
cdr3_nt: TGTGCCAGCAGTTACGTGGGCAGGGAGGGGTTCTTC

j_call: TRBJ2-1
clone_size: many
d_call: TRBD2
v_call: TRBV12-5
cdr3_aa: CASGQSPSGRAGEQFF
cdr3_nt: TGTGCTAGTGGCCAATCCCCCAGCGGGAGGGCCGGTGAGCAGTTCTTC

j_call: TRBJ1-5
clone_size: -
d_call: -
v_call: TRBV4-1
cdr3_aa: CASSQTGLVQPQHF
cdr3_nt: TGCGCCAGCAGCCAAACAGGGTTGGTTCAGCCCCAGCATTTT

j_call: TRBJ2-7
clone_size: -
d_call: -
v_call: TRBV7-2
cdr3_aa: CASSLVGPEQYF
cdr3_nt: TGTGCCAGCAGCTTAGTGGGGCCAGAGCAGTACTTC

j_call: TRBJ2-7
clone_size: -
d_call: TRBD2
v_call: TRBV30
cdr3_aa: CAWLPGAGVPSYEQYF
cdr3_nt: TGTGCCTGGCTCCCCGGGGCGGGAGTGCCCTCCTACGAGCAGTACTTC

j_call: TRBJ2-2
clone_size: -
d_call: TRBD1
v_call: TRBV4-3
cdr3_aa: CASSQEDRDTGELFF
cdr3_nt: TGCGCCAGCAGCCAAGAGGACAGGGACACCGGGGAGCTGTTTTTT

j_call: TRBJ1-1
clone_size: few
d_call: -
v_call: TRBV12-3/TRBV12-4
cdr3_aa: CASSFSVLTEAFF
cdr3_nt: TGTGCCAGCAGTTTTTCGGTCCTCACTGAAGCTTTCTTT

j_call: TRBJ1-4
clone_size: many
d_call: -
v_call: TRBV10-3
cdr3_aa: CAISASGLRSGIEKLFF
cdr3_nt: TGTGCCATCAGTGCCAGCGGGTTGAGGTCGGGCATCGAAAAACTGTTTTTT

j_call: TRBJ2-7
clone_size: few
d_call: TRBD2
v_call: TRBV5-4
cdr3_aa: CASSFGTSGSLEQYF
cdr3_nt: TGTGCCAGCAGCTTTGGGACTAGCGGGAGTCTCGAGCAGTACTTC

j_call: TRBJ1-6
clone_size: few
d_call: -
v_call: TRBV11-2
cdr3_aa: CASSRLLDSPLHF
cdr3_nt: TGTGCCAGCAGCCGTCTTCTAGATTCACCCCTCCACTTT

j_call: TRBJ2-3
clone_size: -
d_call: -
v_call: TRBV7-9
cdr3_aa: CASSLGANGADTQYF
cdr3_nt: TGTGCCAGCAGCTTAGGTGCGAATGGGGCAGATACGCAGTATTTT

j_call: TRBJ1-3
clone_size: few
d_call: -
v_call: TRBV18
cdr3_aa: CASSPTQVVPAGDPGNTIYF
cdr3_nt: TGTGCCAGCTCACCAACCCAGGTGGTTCCGGCGGGGGACCCTGGAAACACCATATATTTT

j_call: TRBJ2-7
clone_size: few
d_call: -
v_call: TRBV4-2
cdr3_aa: CASSQVGPNPYEQYF
cdr3_nt: TGTGCCAGCAGCCAGGTTGGGCCGAACCCGTACGAGCAGTACTTC

j_call: TRBJ1-4
clone_size: many
d_call: TRBD1
v_call: TRBV6-5
cdr3_aa: CASSYSWVGQGGEKLFF
cdr3_nt: TGTGCCAGCAGTTACTCCTGGGTCGGACAGGGTGGCGAAAAACTGTTTTTT

j_call: TRBJ2-2
clone_size: -
d_call: -
v_call: TRBV5-1
cdr3_aa: CASSFSLRQNTGELFF
cdr3_nt: TGCGCCAGCAGCTTTTCGCTTCGGCAGAACACCGGGGAGCTGTTTTTT

j_call: TRBJ2-1
clone_size: -
d_call: TRBD2
v_call: TRBV10-3
cdr3_aa: CAIGGGLIAGDNEQFF
cdr3_nt: TGTGCCATCGGGGGGGGGTTGATAGCGGGGGACAATGAGCAGTTCTTC

j_call: TRBJ2-2
clone_size: once
d_call: TRBD1
v_call: TRBV19
cdr3_aa: CASSDPGQGYTGELFF
cdr3_nt: TGTGCCAGTAGTGACCCGGGACAGGGTTACACCGGGGAGCTGTTTTTT

j_call: TRBJ1-2
clone_size: many
d_call: -
v_call: TRBV12-3/TRBV12-4
cdr3_aa: CASSPYTQRGYTF
cdr3_nt: TGTGCCAGCAGTCCGTACACTCAACGGGGCTACACCTTC

j_call: TRBJ2-1
clone_size: few
d_call: TRBD2
v_call: TRBV11-3
cdr3_aa: CASRDSGSYEQFF
cdr3_nt: TGTGCCAGCAGAGATAGCGGGAGCTATGAGCAGTTCTTC

j_call: TRBJ1-3
clone_size: few
d_call: -
v_call: TRBV12-3/TRBV12-4
cdr3_aa: CASSFGDLSGNTIYF
cdr3_nt: TGTGCCAGCAGTTTCGGGGACCTCTCTGGAAACACCATATATTTT

j_call: TRBJ2-1
clone_size: few
d_call: -
v_call: TRBV30
cdr3_aa: CAWSPRDLIHNEQFF
cdr3_nt: TGTGCCTGGAGCCCCCGGGACCTAATTCACAATGAGCAGTTCTTC

j_call: TRBJ1-2
clone_size: many
d_call: TRBD1
v_call: TRBV7-6
cdr3_aa: CASSLFGGQAAYGYTF
cdr3_nt: TGTGCCAGCAGCTTATTCGGAGGACAGGCGGCCTATGGCTACACCTTC

j_call: TRBJ2-3
clone_size: -
d_call: TRBD2
v_call: TRBV20-1
cdr3_aa: CSAGLAGPFGWEDTQYF
cdr3_nt: TGCAGCGCCGGTTTAGCGGGACCCTTCGGATGGGAAGATACGCAGTATTTT

j_call: TRBJ1-5
clone_size: -
d_call: -
v_call: TRBV4-3
cdr3_aa: CASSQRETGQPQHF
cdr3_nt: TGCGCCAGCAGCCAACGAGAAACCGGGCAGCCCCAGCATTTT